This T cell receptor (beta chain) was obtained from a study of T cell repertoires in cytomegalovirus infection. The CDR3 spans 15 residues. The V and J ends lost 5 bases and 4 bases, in that order; junction bases with no gene match: 7. Looked up from germline, CDR1 is MNHNS and CDR2 is SASEGT. On this clonotype itself: No antigen is known for it.

TCRdb processed the reads anew with MiXCR; each CDR3 protein has one entry. Of approximately 1,000,000 distinct CDR3 sequences in the sample, roughly 31% were seen once. The rearrangement links TRBV6-1 to TRBJ2-1; 8 positions agree with TRBD2. This TCR came from a human donor in good health (CMV status not recorded). Some clones in this sample may be carry-over from other donors' samples. The sequencing here drew on cultured CD8+ T cells from PBMCs, taken from culture after CMV antigen stimulation. CDR3 in DNA: TGTGCCAGCAGTTATTATAGCGGGGTGTACAATGAGCAGTTCTTC. This encodes CASSYYSGVYNEQFF.